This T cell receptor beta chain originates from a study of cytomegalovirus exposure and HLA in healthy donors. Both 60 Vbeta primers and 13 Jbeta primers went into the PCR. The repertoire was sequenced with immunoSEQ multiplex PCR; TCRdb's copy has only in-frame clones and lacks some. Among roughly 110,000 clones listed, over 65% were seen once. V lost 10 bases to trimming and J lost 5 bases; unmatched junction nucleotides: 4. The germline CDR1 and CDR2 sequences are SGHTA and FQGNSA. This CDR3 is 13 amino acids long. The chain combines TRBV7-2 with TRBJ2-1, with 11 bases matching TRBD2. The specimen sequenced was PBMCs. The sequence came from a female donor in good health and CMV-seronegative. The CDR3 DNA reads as TGTGCCACTAGCGGGGGGAGGCACAATGAGCAGTTCTTC. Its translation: CATSGGRHNEQFF. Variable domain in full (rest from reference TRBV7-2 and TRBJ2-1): GAGVSQSPSNKVTEKGKDVELRCDPISGHTALYWYRQSLGQGLEFLIYFQGNSAPDKSGLPSDRFSAERTGGSVSTLTIQRTQQEDSAVYLCATSGGRHNEQFFGPGTRLTVL.